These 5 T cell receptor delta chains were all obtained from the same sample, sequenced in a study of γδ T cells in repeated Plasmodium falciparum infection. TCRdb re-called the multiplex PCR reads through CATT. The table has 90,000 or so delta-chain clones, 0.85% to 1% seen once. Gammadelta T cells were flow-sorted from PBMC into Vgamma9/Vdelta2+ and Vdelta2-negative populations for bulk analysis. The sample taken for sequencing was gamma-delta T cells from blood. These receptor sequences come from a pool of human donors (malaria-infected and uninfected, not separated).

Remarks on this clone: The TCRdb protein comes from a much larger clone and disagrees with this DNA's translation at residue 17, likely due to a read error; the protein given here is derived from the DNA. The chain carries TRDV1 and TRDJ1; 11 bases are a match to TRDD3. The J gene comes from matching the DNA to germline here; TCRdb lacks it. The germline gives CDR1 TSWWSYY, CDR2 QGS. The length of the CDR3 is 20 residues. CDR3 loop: CALGELYSYWGIIGTDRLIF. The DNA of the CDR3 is TGTGCTCTTGGGGAACTGTACAGTTACTGGGGGATAATTGGGACCGATAGACTCATCTTT.

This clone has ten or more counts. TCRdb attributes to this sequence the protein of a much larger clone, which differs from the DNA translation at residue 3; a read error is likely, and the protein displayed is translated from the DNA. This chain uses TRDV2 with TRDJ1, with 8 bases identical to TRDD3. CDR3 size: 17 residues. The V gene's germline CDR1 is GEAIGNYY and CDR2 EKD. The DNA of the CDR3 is TGTGCCCGTGACACGGTCACTGGGGGTTCCCACACCGATAAACTCATCTTT. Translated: CARDTVTGGSHTDKLIF.

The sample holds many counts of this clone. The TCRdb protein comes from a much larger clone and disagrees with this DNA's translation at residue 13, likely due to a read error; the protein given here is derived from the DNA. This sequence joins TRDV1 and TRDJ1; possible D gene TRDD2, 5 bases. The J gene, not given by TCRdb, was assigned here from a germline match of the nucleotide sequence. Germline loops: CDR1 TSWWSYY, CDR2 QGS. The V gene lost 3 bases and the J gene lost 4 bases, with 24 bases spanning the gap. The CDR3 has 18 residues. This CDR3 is CALGDFPPFPGRIDKLIF. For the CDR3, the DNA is TGTGCTCTTGGGGACTTTCCACCGTTTCCTGGTCGAATCGATAAACTCATCTTT.

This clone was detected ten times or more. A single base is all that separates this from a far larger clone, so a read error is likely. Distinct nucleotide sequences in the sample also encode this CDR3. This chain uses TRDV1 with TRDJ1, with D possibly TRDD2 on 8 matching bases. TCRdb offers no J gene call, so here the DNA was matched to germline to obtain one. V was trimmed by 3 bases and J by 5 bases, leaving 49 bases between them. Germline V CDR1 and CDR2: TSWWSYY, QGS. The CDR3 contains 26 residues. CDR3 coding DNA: TGTGCTCTTGGGGACTCCTTCTTCCTACGTAAAAGTGTACTGGGGACCCCCATTCGTCCGATTGATAAACTCATCTTT. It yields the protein CALGDSFFLRKSVLGTPIRPIDKLIF.

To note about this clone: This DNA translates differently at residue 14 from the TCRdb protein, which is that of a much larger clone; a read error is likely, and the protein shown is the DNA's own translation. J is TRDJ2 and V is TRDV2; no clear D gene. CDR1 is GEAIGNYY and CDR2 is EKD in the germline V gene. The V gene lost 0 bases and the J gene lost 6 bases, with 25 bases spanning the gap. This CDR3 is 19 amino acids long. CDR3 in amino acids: CACDTVNTHDSVGAAQLFF. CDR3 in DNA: TGTGCCTGTGACACCGTGAATACTCACGACTCAGTCGGGGCAGCACAACTCTTCTTT.